A selection of T cell receptor beta chains follows, all from one sample in a study of molecular identifiers for immune sequencing clone quantification. Via MiXCR, TCRdb re-called the PCR reads, giving one row per CDR3 protein. The data show 97,000 or so distinct CDR3 sequences, 20% to 25% seen once. Sequenced input: naive CD8+ T cells from blood, with Jurkat cell RNA spiked in. Receptor source: a human donor in good health. Some libraries in this study had Jurkat cell RNA spiked in. CDR3s include the opening cysteine and the closing phenylalanine or tryptophan. A D gene is named only where the DNA matches it firmly. Some rows have no size entry. The others give once, few or many, or a class for an expanded clone.

J: TRBJ2-7; size: NA; V: TRBV7-6; D: NA; CDR3: CASSPWNRERDEQYF; DNA: TGTGCCAGCAGCCCCTGGAACAGGGAGAGAGACGAGCAGTACTTC
J: TRBJ1-5; size: many; V: TRBV7-2; D: NA; CDR3: CASSLDITYSNQPQHF; DNA: TGTGCCAGCAGCTTAGACATTACCTATAGCAATCAGCCCCAGCATTTT
J: TRBJ2-7; size: NA; V: TRBV4-3; D: TRBD1; CDR3: CASSQERDSFSYEQYF; DNA: TGCGCCAGCAGCCAAGAAAGGGACAGTTTCTCCTACGAGCAGTACTTC
J: TRBJ2-2; size: NA; V: TRBV4-2; D: TRBD2; CDR3: CASSQTSHGTSGGEPGELFF; DNA: TGTGCCAGCAGCCAGACATCACATGGGACTAGCGGTGGAGAGCCCGGGGAGCTGTTTTTT
J: TRBJ2-1; size: NA; V: TRBV6-2/TRBV6-3; D: NA; CDR3: CASSYAPGSNNEQFF; DNA: TGTGCCAGCAGTTACGCTCCAGGGAGCAACAATGAGCAGTTCTTC
J: TRBJ2-1; size: few; V: TRBV6-1; D: NA; CDR3: CASRADYYNEQFF; DNA: TGTGCCAGCAGGGCGGACTACTACAATGAGCAGTTCTTC
J: TRBJ2-2; size: NA; V: TRBV4-3; D: TRBD2; CDR3: CASSQDWLAGVELGELFF; DNA: TGCGCCAGCAGCCAAGATTGGCTAGCGGGGGTTGAGCTCGGGGAGCTGTTTTTT
J: TRBJ2-7; size: many; V: TRBV20-1; D: NA; CDR3: CSASGETYEQYF; DNA: TGCAGTGCCTCGGGGGAAACCTACGAGCAGTACTTC
J: TRBJ1-5; size: NA; V: TRBV7-9; D: NA; CDR3: CASSLDTGLNQPQHF; DNA: TGTGCCAGCAGCTTAGATACAGGACTCAATCAGCCCCAGCATTTT
J: TRBJ2-1; size: many; V: TRBV7-2; D: TRBD2; CDR3: CASSSVAGGYNEQFF; DNA: TGTGCCAGCAGCTCCGTAGCGGGAGGTTACAATGAGCAGTTCTTC
J: TRBJ2-1; size: many; V: TRBV6-6; D: NA; CDR3: CASSYSWQGGYNEQFF; DNA: TGTGCCAGCAGTTATTCGTGGCAGGGAGGATACAATGAGCAGTTCTTC
J: TRBJ1-2; size: many; V: TRBV4-3; D: NA; CDR3: CASSQDLGLGGYTF; DNA: TGCGCCAGCAGCCAAGATCTGGGGCTGGGCGGCTACACCTTC
J: TRBJ2-2; size: many; V: TRBV7-9; D: NA; CDR3: CASSLRERENTGELFF; DNA: TGTGCCAGCAGCTTAAGAGAACGGGAGAACACCGGGGAGCTGTTTTTT
J: TRBJ2-1; size: NA; V: TRBV15; D: TRBD1; CDR3: CATSERGQGVEQFF; DNA: TGTGCCACCAGCGAAAGAGGACAGGGAGTGGAGCAGTTCTTC
J: TRBJ1-1; size: many; V: TRBV9; D: NA; CDR3: CASSREQASDTEAFF; DNA: TGTGCCAGCAGCCGCGAACAGGCTTCGGACACTGAAGCTTTCTTT
J: TRBJ2-1; size: NA; V: TRBV5-1; D: NA; CDR3: CASSSVSGGGYSEQFF; DNA: TGCGCCAGCAGCTCCGTTAGCGGAGGGGGGTACAGTGAGCAGTTCTTC
J: TRBJ1-1; size: many; V: TRBV10-2; D: NA; CDR3: CASGPGLNTEAFF; DNA: TGCGCCAGCGGTCCAGGTCTAAACACTGAAGCTTTCTTT
J: TRBJ1-4; size: NA; V: TRBV4-1; D: NA; CDR3: CASSHPDRPSNEKLFF; DNA: TGCGCCAGCAGCCACCCGGACCGACCCTCTAATGAAAAACTGTTTTTT
J: TRBJ2-6; size: many; V: TRBV7-6; D: NA; CDR3: CASSLDGDPYGANVLTF; DNA: TGTGCCAGCAGCTTAGATGGGGACCCCTACGGGGCCAACGTCCTGACTTTC
J: TRBJ2-3; size: many; V: TRBV27; D: NA; CDR3: CASSPRAATSTDTQYF; DNA: TGTGCCAGCAGTCCCCGGGCAGCTACTAGCACAGATACGCAGTATTTT
J: TRBJ2-7; size: NA; V: TRBV28; D: NA; CDR3: CASSRRVPLNAQYF; DNA: TGTGCCAGCAGCCGAAGGGTACCCCTCAACGCGCAGTACTTC
J: TRBJ2-2; size: NA; V: TRBV4-2; D: NA; CDR3: CASSQDWTYTGELFF; DNA: TGTGCCAGCAGCCAAGATTGGACGTACACCGGGGAGCTGTTTTTT
J: TRBJ2-7; size: many; V: TRBV28; D: TRBD2; CDR3: CASSLQREGYRQYF; DNA: TGTGCCAGCAGTTTGCAGCGGGAGGGCTATCGGCAGTACTTC
J: TRBJ2-3; size: many; V: TRBV6-5; D: TRBD2; CDR3: CASSLAGGIADTQYF; DNA: TGTGCCAGCAGCCTTGCGGGAGGGATAGCGGATACGCAGTATTTT
J: TRBJ2-3; size: many; V: TRBV28; D: NA; CDR3: CASSPRDTQYF; DNA: TGTGCCAGCAGTCCGAGGGATACGCAGTATTTT